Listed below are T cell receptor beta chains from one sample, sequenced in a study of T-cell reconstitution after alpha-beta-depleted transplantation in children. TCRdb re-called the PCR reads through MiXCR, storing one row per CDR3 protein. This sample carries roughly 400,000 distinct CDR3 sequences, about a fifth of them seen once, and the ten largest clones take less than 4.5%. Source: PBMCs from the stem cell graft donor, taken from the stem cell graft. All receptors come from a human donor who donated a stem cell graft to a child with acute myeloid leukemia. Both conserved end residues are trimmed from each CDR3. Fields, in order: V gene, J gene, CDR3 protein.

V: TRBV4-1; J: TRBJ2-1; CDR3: ASSQDLRVSYNEQF
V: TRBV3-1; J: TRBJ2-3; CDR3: ASSRTGGDTQY
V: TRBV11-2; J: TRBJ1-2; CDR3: ASSLDRGHRTRFYGYT
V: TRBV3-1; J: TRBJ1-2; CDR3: ASSHEGSGYT
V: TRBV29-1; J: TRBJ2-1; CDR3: SVEGGGGNEQF
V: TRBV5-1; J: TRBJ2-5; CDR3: ASSWGWGQETQY
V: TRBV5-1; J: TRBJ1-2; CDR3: ASSWTANYGYT
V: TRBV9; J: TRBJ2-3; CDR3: ASSVNRADTQY
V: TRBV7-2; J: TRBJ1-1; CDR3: ASTIPGGHTEAF
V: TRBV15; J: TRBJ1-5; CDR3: ATSRNSAGTGNQPQH
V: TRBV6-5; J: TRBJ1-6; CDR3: ASSYSRQTFGSPLH
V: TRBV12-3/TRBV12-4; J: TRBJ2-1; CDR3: ASSLTRGSYNEQF
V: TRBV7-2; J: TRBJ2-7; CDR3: ASSRGLAYEQY
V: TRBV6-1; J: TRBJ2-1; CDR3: ASSGLAGVKVGNEQF
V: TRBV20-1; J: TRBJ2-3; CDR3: RVGDGGLGDTQY
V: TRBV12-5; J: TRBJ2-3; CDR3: ASGLTSSGNADTQY
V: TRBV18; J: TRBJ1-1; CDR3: TSSKGQMNTEAF
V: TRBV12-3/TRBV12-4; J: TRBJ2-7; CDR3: ASTHGTSGNEQY
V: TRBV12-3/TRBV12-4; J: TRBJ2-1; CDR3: ASSFPQSEQF
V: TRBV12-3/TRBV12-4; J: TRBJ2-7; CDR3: ASSWTSGVYEQY
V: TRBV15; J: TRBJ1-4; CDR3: ATSRLSGANEKLF
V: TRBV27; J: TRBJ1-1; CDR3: ASSFGPQMNTEAF
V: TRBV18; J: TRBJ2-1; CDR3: ASSSALYNEQF
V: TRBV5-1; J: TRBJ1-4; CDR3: ASSFGGLMDPEKLF
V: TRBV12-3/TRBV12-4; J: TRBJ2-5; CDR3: ASSLDKVETQY
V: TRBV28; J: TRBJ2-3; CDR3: ASSLPSRRGRTSSTDTQY
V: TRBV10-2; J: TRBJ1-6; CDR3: ASSVKQNQNSPLH
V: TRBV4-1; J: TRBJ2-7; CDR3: ASSQVASSYEQY
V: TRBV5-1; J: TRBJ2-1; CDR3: ASILTSGSTNEQF
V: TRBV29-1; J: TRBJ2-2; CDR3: SVCGPENTGELF
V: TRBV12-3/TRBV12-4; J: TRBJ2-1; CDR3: ASSWTTGIVPYNEQF
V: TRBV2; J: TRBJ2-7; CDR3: ASSEAGTGYSYEQY
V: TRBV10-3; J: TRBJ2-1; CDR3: AISDRTSGFTEQF
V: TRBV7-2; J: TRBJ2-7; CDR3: ASSTRSGSSDEQY
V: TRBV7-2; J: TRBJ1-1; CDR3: ASSVRGNTEAF
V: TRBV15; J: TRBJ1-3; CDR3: ATSSRWLSGGNTIY
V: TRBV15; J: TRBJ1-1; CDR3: ATKDGANTEAF
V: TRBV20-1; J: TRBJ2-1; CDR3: SARDLAGGWNEQF
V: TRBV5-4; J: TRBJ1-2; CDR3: ASSLTGQGYGYT
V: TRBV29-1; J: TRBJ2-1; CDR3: SVEWTRAPASYNEQF
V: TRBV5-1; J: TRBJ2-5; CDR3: ASSLGPVQETQY
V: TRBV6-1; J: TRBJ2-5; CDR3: ASSEAHQTQY
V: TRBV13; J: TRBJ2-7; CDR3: ASSPRDRWEQY
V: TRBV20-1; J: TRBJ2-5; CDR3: SATPGQHTQETQY
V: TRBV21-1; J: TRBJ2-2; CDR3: ASSRRQGALSQNTGELF
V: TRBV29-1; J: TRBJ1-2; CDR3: SASWGGGYGYT
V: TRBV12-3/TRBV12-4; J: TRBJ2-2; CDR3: ASSPGTSGSGAGELF
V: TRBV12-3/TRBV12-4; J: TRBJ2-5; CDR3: ASSSGRALGETQY
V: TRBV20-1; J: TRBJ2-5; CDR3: SAVGQETQY
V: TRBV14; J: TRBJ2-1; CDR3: ASSQLGSYNEQF
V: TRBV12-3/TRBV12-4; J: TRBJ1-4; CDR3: ASSKGAKNEKLF
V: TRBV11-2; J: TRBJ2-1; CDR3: ASSLDARQGRYNEQF
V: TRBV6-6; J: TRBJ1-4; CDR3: ASKTGEEKLF
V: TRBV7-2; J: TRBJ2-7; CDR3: ASSRGGAPSYYEQY